Each of the 31 T cell receptor beta chains below was sequenced from the same sample in a study of cytomegalovirus exposure and HLA in healthy donors. Use of 60 Vbeta and 13 Jbeta primers characterized the PCR. The protocol was immunoSEQ multiplex PCR, while the TCRdb copy is restricted to in-frame clones and leaves out a portion. Among approximately 80,000 clones, about 77% were seen once, and the ten largest hold around 4.3%. Specimen: PBMCs. The receptors shown here come from a man between 60 and 70 years old in good health and CMV-seronegative.

In its sample, this clone was seen once. V and J are TRBV9 and TRBJ2-5; TRBD2 is a possible D gene (5 bases). V lost 6 bases, J lost 5 bases, and 14 bases lay in between. The CDR3 has 13 residues. The germline gives CDR1 SGDLS, CDR2 YYNGEE. The CDR3 sequence is CASTTEASETQYF. Written as DNA, the CDR3 is TGTGCCAGCACTACGGAGGCGTCTGAGACCCAGTACTTC.

The rearrangement joins TRBV7-6 to TRBJ1-3, with D perhaps matching TRBD1 (5 bases). V was pared by 1 base and J by 8 bases, with 15 bases between. Per germline, CDR1 SGHVS and CDR2 FNYEAQ. CDR3 length: 15 residues. The CDR3 sequence: CASSLGLQGFDTIYF. The CDR3, as DNA: TGTGCCAGCAGCTTAGGACTGCAGGGTTTTGACACCATATATTTT.

The genes are TRBV4-1 and TRBJ2-2; 10 bases are a match to TRBD2. Germline assignment: CDR1 MGHRA and CDR2 YSYEKL. With 4 bases clipped from V and 13 bases from J, the junction kept 12 bases outside the gene matches. The CDR3 contains 15 residues. Here the CDR3 DNA reads TGCGCCAGCAGCCGAATAGTAAGCGGGGGGGTTCGGCTGTTTTTT. This encodes CASSRIVSGGVRLFF.

The rearrangement uses TRBV9 and TRBJ1-1; 8 bases are a match to TRBD1. J gave up 0 bases and V 5 bases, and 9 bases lay outside the gene matches. Germline V lookup: CDR1 SGDLS, CDR2 YYNGEE. The CDR3 runs to 16 residues. The CDR3 coding sequence is TGTGCCAGCAGTGAACGACAGGGGATGGTGAACACTGAAGCTTTCTTT. Translated: CASSERQGMVNTEAFF.

The chain recombines TRBV6-1 with TRBJ2-3; 8 nucleotides line up with TRBD2. The V and J ends lost 0 bases and 2 bases, in that order; junction bases with no gene match: 7. This CDR3 spans 17 amino acids. Per germline, CDR1 MNHNS and CDR2 SASEGT. The DNA for the CDR3 is TGTGCCAGCAGTGAAGCCCCTAGCGGGTCTTACACAGATACGCAGTATTTT. It translates to CASSEAPSGSYTDTQYF.

This clone was seen a handful of times. This chain joins TRBV15 and TRBJ2-5, with a possible D match to TRBD2 (6 bases). CDR1 LNHNV and CDR2 YYDKDF come from the germline V gene (reference sequence). The CDR3 runs to 16 residues. The ends were cut back, 0 bases at V and 3 bases at J, with 14 bases in the middle. In DNA, the CDR3 is TGTGCCACCAGCAGAGACCCGGACGGAGGGAAAGAGACCCAGTACTTC. Amino acids: CATSRDPDGGKETQYF. Full variable domain (remainder filled in from reference TRBV15 and TRBJ2-5): DAMVIQNPRYQVTQFGKPVTLSCSQTLNHNVMYWYQQKSSQAPKLLFHYYDKDFNNEADTPDNFQSRRPNTSFCFLDIRSPGLGDTAMYLCATSRDPDGGKETQYFGPGTRLLVL.

This chain joins TRBV13 and TRBJ2-7; D may be TRBD1 (7 bases). The CDR3 contains 16 residues. V lost 3 bases, J lost 2 bases, and 17 bases lay in between. The germline V gene has CDR1 PRHDT and CDR2 FYEKMQ (reference sequence). The CDR3 spells CASSFFRQGGAYEQYF. In nucleotides, the CDR3 is TGTGCCAGCAGCTTTTTCCGCCAGGGGGGCGCCTACGAGCAGTACTTC.

V gene TRBV6-5 combines with J gene TRBJ1-1; D call uncertain. Germline values: CDR1 MNHEY, CDR2 SVGAGI. The CDR3 has 13 residues. Deletions cut 6 bases from V and 0 bases from J, with 8 bases between. The CDR3 reads CASRRELNTEAFF. The CDR3 DNA reads TGTGCCAGCAGGCGAGAATTGAACACTGAAGCTTTCTTT.

This chain joins TRBV2 and TRBJ1-6, with D hard to call. Germline V gene lookup returns CDR1 SNHLY and CDR2 FYNNEI. V shed 8 bases and J shed 8 bases, with 16 bases lying between them. The CDR3 runs to 14 residues. The CDR3 DNA follows: TGTGCCAGCTCAAGCCAGGAGGGCTATTCACCCCTCCACTTT. Encoded protein: CASSSQEGYSPLHF.

The chain recombines TRBV9 with TRBJ1-6; D unresolved. V gave up 0 bases and J gave up 0 bases, with 10 bases separating them. Germline assignment: CDR1 SGDLS and CDR2 YYNGEE. The CDR3 length is 17 residues. CDR3 in DNA: TGTGCCAGCAGCGTAGGGGCAACGAGCTCCTATAATTCACCCCTCCACTTT. Amino acids: CASSVGATSSYNSPLHF.

The chain is built from TRBV2 and TRBJ2-1; the D is unclear. Germline V gene data show CDR1 as SNHLY and CDR2 as FYNNEI. The CDR3 has 16 residues. V shed 1 base and J shed 0 bases, with 10 bases lying between them. CDR3 region: CASSEGLASSYNEQFF. CDR3 nucleotide sequence: TGTGCCAGCAGTGAAGGTCTTGCGAGCTCCTACAATGAGCAGTTCTTC.

V gene TRBV29-1 combines with J gene TRBJ1-1; 7 nucleotides line up with TRBD1. This CDR3 has 13 residues. Germline V CDR1 and CDR2: SQVTM, ANQGSEA. The ends lost 6 bases at V and 4 bases at J; junction bases unmatched: 8. For the CDR3, the DNA is TGCAGCGTAGACAGGGATGGTAGCACTGAAGCTTTCTTT. It encodes CSVDRDGSTEAFF.

The rearrangement links TRBV5-1 to TRBJ2-7; 12 nucleotides match TRBD2. The CDR3 totals 16 residues. V shed 0 bases, J shed 4 bases, and the junction held 5 bases outside the gene matches. Germline loops: CDR1 SGHRS, CDR2 YFSETQ. DNA for the CDR3: TGCGCCAGCAGCTTGGGGTCTAGCGGGGGGGCATACGAGCAGTACTTC. Translation: CASSLGSSGGAYEQYF.

The chain couples TRBV25-1 to TRBJ2-2, with D unresolved. Trimming left V 5 bases short and J 0 bases short, with 10 bases between. The CDR3 sequence is 15 residues long. Germline V gives CDR1 MGHDK, CDR2 SYGVNS. CDR3 loop: CASSPLTPNTGELFF. CDR3 nucleotides: TGTGCCAGCAGTCCCCTGACACCGAACACCGGGGAGCTGTTTTTT.

V usage is TRBV5-4 and J usage is TRBJ2-1; D unclear. The germline gives CDR1 SGHNT, CDR2 YYREEE (reference sequence). V was shortened by 3 bases and J by 5 bases, with 21 bases between the two germline ends. The CDR3 has 17 residues. CDR3 in amino acids: CASSSPIRSTHHNEQFF. CDR3 nucleotides: TGTGCCAGCAGCTCACCTATCCGATCGACTCACCACAATGAGCAGTTCTTC.

The V gene is TRBV19, the J gene TRBJ1-4, with D possibly being TRBD1 (5 bases). The ends were cut back, 1 base at V and 2 bases at J, with 14 bases in the middle. CDR3 size: 17 residues. Germline CDR1 is LNHDA and CDR2 is SQIVND (reference sequence). The CDR3 spells CASSIVTGGRTNEKLFF. The CDR3 DNA is TGTGCCAGTAGTATAGTCACGGGGGGAAGGACTAATGAAAAACTGTTTTTT.

The chain uses TRBV6-1 and TRBJ1-2; D not certain. The V gene lost 3 bases and the J gene lost 7 bases, with 21 bases spanning the gap. Per germline, CDR1 MNHNS and CDR2 SASEGT. CDR3 length: 16 residues. The CDR3 region is CASSDIGGVGNPGYTF. In nucleotides, the CDR3 is TGTGCCAGCAGTGACATTGGTGGGGTCGGGAATCCTGGCTACACCTTC.

The rearrangement links TRBV9 to TRBJ1-2, with D hard to call. In germline, CDR1 is SGDLS, CDR2 YYNGEE. Trimming pared 0 bases from V and 2 bases from J, leaving 11 bases between. The CDR3 totals 15 residues. For the CDR3, the DNA is TGTGCCAGCAGCGTAGCCCCCTCAGGCAACTATGGCTACACCTTC. It yields the protein CASSVAPSGNYGYTF.

A few counts support this clone. In DNA form, the CDR3 reads TGCAGCGTTGAAGATGGGGACAGGGGACCCAAAAACATTCAGTACTTC. Its translation: CSVEDGDRGPKNIQYF. The V and J genes are TRBV29-1 and TRBJ2-4; TRBD1 aligns across 10 bases. The length of the CDR3 is 16 residues. Germline V gene sequence: CDR1 SQVTM, CDR2 ANQGSEA. Trimming cost V 0 bases and J 2 bases; bases outside gene matches: 4.

This clone was counted once. The junction departs from germline at one end; a sequencing error may be responsible. This chain links TRBV7-9 with TRBJ1-2; 8 positions match TRBD1. CDR1 is SEHNR, CDR2 FQNEAQ, per germline (reference sequence). The CDR3 has 12 amino acids. The CDR3 bases are TGTTCCAGCAGCTACGGACAGGGAGGCTACACCTTC. Amino acids: CSSSYGQGGYTF. The full variable domain, in which reference TRBV7-9 and TRBJ1-2 provide the parts outside the CDR3, is DTGVSQNPRHKITKRGQNVTFRCDPISEHNRLYWYRQTLGQGPEFLTYFQNEAQLEKSRLLSDRFSAERPKGSFSTLEIQRTEQGDSAMYLCSSSYGQGGYTFGSGTRLTVV.

The DNA for the CDR3 is TGTGCCAGTAGTATCGGGCAGGGAGGGTCCGGGGAGCTGTTTTTT. It yields the protein CASSIGQGGSGELFF. The V and J genes are TRBV19 and TRBJ2-2; TRBD2 aligns across 7 bases. Germline lookup yields CDR1 LNHDA and CDR2 SQIVND (reference sequence). There are 15 residues in the CDR3. V was clipped by 3 bases and J by 6 bases; unmatched bases: 7.

The count of this clone is one. The gene calls are TRBV7-9 and TRBJ2-7; TRBD1 matches at 9 bases. The CDR3 consists of 15 residues. Unmatched junction bases numbered 8, after V lost 5 bases and J lost 3 bases. Germline lookup yields CDR1 SEHNR and CDR2 FQNEAQ (reference sequence). CDR3 coding DNA: TGTGCCAGCAGCCCCTCGGACAGGGGCCGCTACGAGCAGTACTTC. Its translation is CASSPSDRGRYEQYF. The whole variable domain, filled in from reference TRBV7-9 and TRBJ2-7, reads DTGVSQNPRHKITKRGQNVTFRCDPISEHNRLYWYRQTLGQGPEFLTYFQNEAQLEKSRLLSDRFSAERPKGSFSTLEIQRTEQGDSAMYLCASSPSDRGRYEQYFGPGTRLTVT.

This clone came up a few times. V usage is TRBV5-5 and J usage is TRBJ1-4; D might be TRBD1 (6 bases). CDR1 is SGHKS, CDR2 YYEKEE, per germline (reference sequence). V lost 4 bases and J 6 bases, leaving 16 bases between the germline ends. The CDR3 contains 15 residues. The CDR3 sequence is CASSTGGGYDEKLFF. CDR3 nucleotide sequence: TGTGCCAGCAGCACTGGGGGGGGCTACGATGAAAAACTGTTTTTT.

The chain is built from TRBV5-1 and TRBJ2-5, with 10 bases aligning to TRBD2. CDR3 length: 13 residues. The trim removed 5 bases at V and 8 bases at J, leaving 6 bases unmatched. Germline CDR1 is SGHRS and CDR2 is YFSETQ. CDR3 DNA: TGCGCCAGCAGTCGCGGGACTAGCGATACCCAGTACTTC. Protein product: CASSRGTSDTQYF.

The rearrangement joins TRBV18 to TRBJ1-2; 7 bases fit TRBD1. Trimming took 6 bases from V and 7 from J; bases not matched to a gene: 8. In germline, CDR1 is KGHSH, CDR2 LQKENI. CDR3 size: 13 residues. The CDR3 region has the DNA TGTGCCAGCTCCCCCGGACAGGACGGTGGCTACACCTTC. Protein: CASSPGQDGGYTF.

This clone was seen a few times. The chain joins TRBV6-1 to TRBJ2-4, with TRBD2 matching 7 bases. Germline V gene sequence: CDR1 MNHNS, CDR2 SASEGT. The CDR3 extends over 15 amino acids. Germline trimming cut 2 bases from V and 15 bases from J; bases unmatched to any gene: 16. CDR3 coding DNA: TGTGCCAGCAGTGAAAGGCCTAGCGGTTCGCTCAGTGGGTACTTC. Translation: CASSERPSGSLSGYF.

The rearrangement uses TRBV11-2 and TRBJ2-5; 8 nucleotides match TRBD1. Per germline, CDR1 SGHAT and CDR2 FQNNGV. The CDR3 length is 15 residues. After removal of 7 bases from V and 4 bases from J, the junction contained 11 bases not matched to a gene. This CDR3 is CASTLRTGRGETQYF. DNA of the CDR3: TGTGCCAGCACCCTTCGGACAGGGCGGGGAGAGACCCAGTACTTC.

This clone came up a few times. The chain has TRBV21-1 and TRBJ1-3. TRBV21-1 corresponds to a pseudogene. The CDR3 runs to 14 residues. The chain's CDR3 is CASSPWSSGNTIYF. As DNA, the CDR3 is TGTGCCAGCAGCCCATGGAGCTCTGGAAACACCATATATTTT.

There are a few counts of this clone. The chain is built from TRBV6-5 and TRBJ1-2, with 8 bases lining up with TRBD1. V was clipped by 4 bases and J by 4 bases; unmatched bases: 8. This CDR3 is 15 amino acids long. Germline V gene lookup returns CDR1 MNHEY and CDR2 SVGAGI. CDR3 residues: CASSFYPGTGYGYTF. CDR3 bases: TGTGCCAGCAGTTTCTACCCTGGGACAGGCTATGGCTACACCTTC.

A few counts support this clone. The chain combines TRBV15 with TRBJ2-3; TRBD1 is a possible D gene (5 bases). Germline loops: CDR1 LNHNV, CDR2 YYDKDF (reference sequence). CDR3 length: 16 residues. V lost 0 bases, J lost 4 bases, and 14 bases lay in between. The CDR3 coding sequence is TGTGCCACCAGCAGAGATCCAGGGTCTCGGCCAGATACGCAGTATTTT. It codes for CATSRDPGSRPDTQYF.

V and J are TRBV10-2 and TRBJ2-3; 7 bases map to TRBD2. Looked up from germline, CDR1 is WSHSY and CDR2 is SAAADI. This CDR3 is 16 amino acids long. With V trimmed by 0 bases and J by 4 bases, 7 bases remained unmatched. The CDR3 coding sequence is TGCGCCAGCAGTGAGTCGCAGCTAGCGGACGCAGATACGCAGTATTTT. Its protein is CASSESQLADADTQYF.